The 11 T cell receptor beta chains below come from one sample, sequenced in a study of regulatory T cells in long-lasting Graves disease. According to the study, TCR beta libraries were built with iRepertoire HTBI primers and CDR3-region Arm-PCR. TCRdb reprocessed the multiplex PCR reads via MiXCR and lists one record per CDR3 protein. The sample lists about 470,000 distinct CDR3 sequences, less than 25% occurring once. Sample time point: persistent/refractory GD, antithyroid drugs over 5 years with positive TRAb. Generation of the TCR library employed RNA extracted from PBMCs. This sample comprised peripheral blood mononuclear cells (PBMCs), obtained when the disease was refractory, from a patient treated with antithyroid drugs. These receptor sequences come from a female donor with Graves disease.

This clonotype came up a few times. The rearrangement joins TRBV29-1 to TRBJ2-2, with D tentatively TRBD2 (7 bases). The germline CDR1 and CDR2 sequences are SQVTM and ANQGSEA. The germline V and J ends were trimmed by 7 bases and 7 bases, with 16 bases remaining between them. There are 13 residues in the CDR3. The CDR3 here is CSGGGREHGELFF. CDR3 sequence (DNA): TGCAGCGGGGGGGGGCGGGAGCACGGGGAGCTGTTTTTT.

This chain uses TRBV19 with TRBJ1-5; D perhaps matches TRBD1 (6 bases). Germline CDR1 and CDR2: LNHDA and SQIVND (reference sequence). V was pared by 4 bases and J by 2 bases, with 12 bases between. The CDR3 is 15 residues long. The CDR3 loop is CASSTGVKGNQPQHF. CDR3 in DNA: TGTGCCAGTAGTACAGGGGTTAAAGGCAATCAGCCCCAGCATTTT. Filled out from reference TRBV19 and TRBJ1-5, the complete variable domain reads DGGITQSPKYLFRKEGQNVTLSCEQNLNHDAMYWYRQDPGQGLRLIYYSQIVNDFQKGDIAEGYSVSREKKESFPLTVTSAQKNPTAFYLCASSTGVKGNQPQHFGDGTRLSIL.

This clonotype was counted a few times. The chain recombines TRBV5-1 with TRBJ2-3; 7 bases match TRBD1. The CDR3 consists of 17 residues. CDR1 SGHRS and CDR2 YFSETQ come from the germline V gene. Trimming removed 3 bases from V and 1 base from J; junction bases left unmatched: 11. The CDR3 protein is CASSSLLTGRRTDTQYF. The CDR3 DNA reads as TGCGCCAGCAGCTCGCTTTTGACAGGGCGTCGCACAGATACGCAGTATTTT.

This clonotype was picked up a small number of times. The chain couples TRBV30 to TRBJ2-2; D is unclear. CDR1 is GTSNPN, CDR2 SVGIG, per germline (reference sequence). Between the trimmed V and J ends, which lost 2 bases and 5 bases, there was a span of 12 bases. The CDR3 length is 14 residues. The CDR3 region has the DNA TGTGCCTGGAGTCTGAGACACCGAACCGGGGAGCTGTTTTTT. Its protein product is CAWSLRHRTGELFF.

The sample holds a few counts of this clonotype. This chain joins TRBV7-9 and TRBJ2-5, with no clear D. V shed 2 bases and J shed 7 bases, with 17 bases lying between them. The CDR3 has 15 amino acids. Germline assignment: CDR1 SEHNR and CDR2 FQNEAQ (reference sequence). The CDR3 bases are TGTGCCAGCAGCTTAAGACAATCCCCCGTGGGGACCCAGTACTTC. Its translation is CASSLRQSPVGTQYF.

The gene calls are TRBV19 and TRBJ1-5; maybe TRBD1 (5 bases). CDR3 length: 13 residues. Germline CDR1 and CDR2: LNHDA and SQIVND (reference sequence). The V end lost 7 bases, the J end lost 1 base, and 8 bases lay between the germline ends. The CDR3 reads CASTGGSNQPQHF. The CDR3 DNA follows: TGTGCCAGTACCGGGGGGAGCAATCAGCCCCAGCATTTT.

As concerns this clonotype: A read error may be the cause here, since a much bigger clone is one base away. This chain uses TRBV29-1 with TRBJ2-2, with D possibly TRBD2 on 5 matching bases. Per germline, CDR1 SQVTM and CDR2 ANQGSEA. The CDR3 runs to 12 residues. CDR3 residues: CSVEDVTGELLF. DNA of the CDR3: TGCAGCGTTGAAGATGTCACCGGGGAGCTGCTTTTT.

This clonotype was counted at least ten times. J is TRBJ1-1 and V is TRBV11-2, with D tentatively TRBD1 (5 bases). In germline, CDR1 is SGHAT, CDR2 FQNNGV. V shed 4 bases and J shed 1 base, with 10 bases lying between them. The CDR3 runs to 14 residues. The CDR3 region is CASSYLRGNTEAFF. Here the CDR3 DNA reads TGTGCCAGCAGCTACCTGAGGGGGAACACTGAAGCTTTCTTT. Variable domain in full (rest from reference TRBV11-2 and TRBJ1-1): EAGVAQSPRYKIIEKRQSVAFWCNPISGHATLYWYQQILGQGPKLLIQFQNNGVVDDSQLPKDRFSAERLKGVDSTLKIQPAKLEDSAVYLCASSYLRGNTEAFFGQGTRLTVV.

Comments on this clonotype: Its ends do not fully match the called genes, so a read error is possible. The V gene is TRBV4-1, the J gene TRBJ2-5, with 8 bases lining up with TRBD2. Germline-derived CDR1 and CDR2 are MGHRA and YSYEKL. The CDR3 loop spans 16 amino acids. CDR3 bases: TGCGCCAGCAGCCAAGAACCGGGGCGGGGGGAAGAGGCCCAGTACTTC. Encoded protein: CASSQEPGRGEEAQYF.

This clonotype was picked up many times. The chain couples TRBV19 to TRBJ2-7; D is perhaps TRBD2 (5 bases). The CDR3 is 16 residues long. Trimming removed 6 bases at V and 4 bases at J, with 22 bases between. Looked up from germline, CDR1 is LNHDA and CDR2 is SQIVND (reference sequence). CDR3 coding DNA: TGTGCCAGTAGCTCGAACCAGAGGACGGGAAGTTACGAGCAGTACTTC. Protein: CASSSNQRTGSYEQYF.

This clonotype was counted between two and nine times. The CDR3 DNA is TGTGCCAGCAGCGTAGGGCTAGCGGGAGGGTCCGAGCAGTACTTC. Amino acids: CASSVGLAGGSEQYF. The chain is built from TRBV9 and TRBJ2-7; 12 positions match TRBD2. The CDR3 spans 15 residues. The V and J ends lost 0 bases and 6 bases, in that order; junction bases with no gene match: 4. Germline V CDR1 and CDR2: SGDLS, YYNGEE.